This T cell receptor beta chain stems from a study of blood T cells in healthy people across ages. Primers used in a second PCR of roughly 7 to 12 cycles were a sample-barcoded 5' primer and a J-beta primer mix. MiXCR, applied by TCRdb to the 5' RACE reads, yields one record per CDR3 protein. This repertoire shows roughly 800,000 distinct CDR3 sequences, roughly 50% found once; its top ten account for 20% to 25%. This receptor was identified in a man aged 30 to 39 in good health. Sequencing was done on a sample of blood.

The CDR3 spells CASIPDGGSGYGYTF. CDR3 nucleotide sequence: TGTGCCAGCATTCCCGACGGGGGGTCGGGTTATGGCTACACCTTC. The chain has TRBV2 and TRBJ1-2; tentative D call: TRBD1 (5 bases). V was clipped by 7 bases and J by 5 bases, with 20 bases between them. Per the germline V gene, CDR1 is SNHLY and CDR2 is FYNNEI. This CDR3 region has 15 residues.